What follows describes a single T cell receptor beta chain. Its antigen is not known. The record originates from a study of cytomegalovirus exposure and HLA in healthy donors. Study results and caveats: The tendency of first-cohort TCR clusters to co-occur in the 120 or so validation repertoires was identified by a subsequent analysis.

The approximately 120-subject validation cohort, separate from the roughly 700-subject first cohort, included the donors. Some clones are missing from TCRdb's copy, which holds only in-frame ones; the method was immunoSEQ multiplex PCR. Here the sample spans about 56,000 clones, 90% to 95% being singletons. Material: PBMCs. This clonotype was obtained from a woman aged 18-29 years in good health and CMV-seropositive.

The CDR3 is CASSYALPGVSSPLHF. The CDR3 DNA reads as TGTGCCAGCAGTTACGCCCTCCCAGGGGTGTCTTCACCCCTCCACTTT. This rearrangement joins TRBV6-5 to TRBJ1-6; the D gene is possibly TRBD1 (6 bases). The germline V gene encodes CDR1 MNHEY and CDR2 SVGAGI. V shed 2 bases and J shed 9 bases, with 17 bases lying between them. This CDR3 spans 16 amino acids.